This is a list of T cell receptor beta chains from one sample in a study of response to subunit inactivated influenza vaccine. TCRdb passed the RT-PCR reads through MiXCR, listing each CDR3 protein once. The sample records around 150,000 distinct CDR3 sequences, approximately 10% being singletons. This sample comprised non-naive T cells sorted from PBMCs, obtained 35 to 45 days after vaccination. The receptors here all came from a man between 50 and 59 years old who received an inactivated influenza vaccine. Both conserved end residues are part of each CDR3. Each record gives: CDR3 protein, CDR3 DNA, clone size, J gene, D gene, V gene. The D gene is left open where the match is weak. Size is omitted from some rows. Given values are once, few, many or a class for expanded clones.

cdr3_aa: CASNRGRSGYTF
cdr3_nt: TGTGCCAGTAACAGGGGGCGAAGTGGCTACACCTTC
clone_size: few
j_call: TRBJ1-2
d_call: TRBD1
v_call: TRBV12-3/TRBV12-4

cdr3_aa: CSAREGGRQETQYF
cdr3_nt: TGCAGTGCTAGAGAGGGGGGACGACAAGAGACCCAGTACTTC
clone_size: .
j_call: TRBJ2-5
d_call: .
v_call: TRBV20-1

cdr3_aa: CASSPVSGGQGEQFF
cdr3_nt: TGTGCCAGCTCACCCGTCAGCGGGGGGCAGGGTGAGCAGTTCTTC
clone_size: .
j_call: TRBJ2-1
d_call: TRBD2
v_call: TRBV18

cdr3_aa: CASRGFGVAGNTIYF
cdr3_nt: TGTGCCAGCAGAGGGTTTGGGGTGGCTGGAAACACCATATATTTT
clone_size: .
j_call: TRBJ1-3
d_call: .
v_call: TRBV7-2

cdr3_aa: CASSSPGQGYNSPLHF
cdr3_nt: TGTGCCAGCAGTTCCCCCGGACAGGGTTATAATTCACCCCTCCACTTT
clone_size: few
j_call: TRBJ1-6
d_call: TRBD1
v_call: TRBV6-5

cdr3_aa: CASSLLGERVIQETQYF
cdr3_nt: TGTGCCAGCAGTTTATTAGGCGAGCGGGTAATCCAAGAGACCCAGTACTTC
clone_size: few
j_call: TRBJ2-5
d_call: .
v_call: TRBV28

cdr3_aa: CASSSRTGSGSTF
cdr3_nt: TGTGCCAGCAGTTCCCGGACAGGGTCAGGGAGCACCTTC
clone_size: .
j_call: TRBJ1-2
d_call: TRBD1
v_call: TRBV12-3/TRBV12-4

cdr3_aa: CSVVGSGTGELFF
cdr3_nt: TGCAGCGTTGTGGGGTCTGGAACCGGGGAGCTGTTTTTT
clone_size: many
j_call: TRBJ2-2
d_call: .
v_call: TRBV29-1

cdr3_aa: CASSPSNLAKNIQYF
cdr3_nt: TGTGCCAGCAGCCCGTCAAACCTAGCCAAAAACATTCAGTACTTC
clone_size: many
j_call: TRBJ2-4
d_call: .
v_call: TRBV7-2

cdr3_aa: CASEEDRGNTEAFF
cdr3_nt: TGTGCCAGCGAGGAGGACAGGGGGAACACTGAAGCTTTCTTT
clone_size: .
j_call: TRBJ1-1
d_call: TRBD1
v_call: TRBV6-1

cdr3_aa: CASSGPSGGLWNEQFF
cdr3_nt: TGTGCCAGCAGTGGTCCCAGCGGGGGGCTATGGAATGAGCAGTTCTTC
clone_size: .
j_call: TRBJ2-1
d_call: TRBD2
v_call: TRBV2

cdr3_aa: CASSWVQNTEAFF
cdr3_nt: TGTGCCAGCAGTTGGGTTCAGAACACTGAAGCTTTCTTT
clone_size: few
j_call: TRBJ1-1
d_call: .
v_call: TRBV12-3/TRBV12-4

cdr3_aa: CASSPDGRNTGELFF
cdr3_nt: TGTGCCAGCAGCCCGGACGGCAGGAACACCGGGGAGCTGTTTTTT
clone_size: many
j_call: TRBJ2-2
d_call: .
v_call: TRBV5-4

cdr3_aa: CASSQSQGSGELFF
cdr3_nt: TGCGCCAGCAGTCAGAGCCAGGGGTCCGGGGAGCTGTTTTTT
clone_size: few
j_call: TRBJ2-2
d_call: .
v_call: TRBV10-1

cdr3_aa: CASSSRGSGVYNEQFF
cdr3_nt: TGCGCCAGCAGCTCCCGAGGTAGCGGGGTTTACAATGAGCAGTTCTTC
clone_size: .
j_call: TRBJ2-1
d_call: TRBD2
v_call: TRBV5-1

cdr3_aa: CASSQDLAGGPGDTQYF
cdr3_nt: TGCGCCAGCAGCCAAGATTTGGCGGGGGGGCCTGGTGATACGCAGTATTTT
clone_size: many
j_call: TRBJ2-3
d_call: TRBD2
v_call: TRBV4-3

cdr3_aa: CASSPMNEQFF
cdr3_nt: TGTGCCAGCAGCCCCATGAATGAGCAGTTCTTC
clone_size: many
j_call: TRBJ2-1
d_call: .
v_call: TRBV7-2

cdr3_aa: CASSYSGGAAGELFF
cdr3_nt: TGTGCCAGCAGTTACTCGGGCGGGGCGGCCGGGGAGCTGTTTTTT
clone_size: .
j_call: TRBJ2-2
d_call: .
v_call: TRBV6-2/TRBV6-3

cdr3_aa: CASSEVFVTDTQYF
cdr3_nt: TGTGCCAGCAGTGAAGTTTTCGTCACAGATACGCAGTATTTT
clone_size: .
j_call: TRBJ2-3
d_call: .
v_call: TRBV2

cdr3_aa: CASRFDVGRYEQYF
cdr3_nt: TGTGCCAGCAGGTTTGACGTGGGTCGCTACGAGCAGTACTTC
clone_size: few
j_call: TRBJ2-7
d_call: .
v_call: TRBV2

cdr3_aa: CASSLLDGELFF
cdr3_nt: TGTGCCAGCAGCTTGCTTGACGGGGAGCTGTTTTTT
clone_size: many
j_call: TRBJ2-2
d_call: .
v_call: TRBV5-5

cdr3_aa: CASSDGQEIQETQYF
cdr3_nt: TGTGCCAGCAGTGACGGACAGGAGATACAAGAGACCCAGTACTTC
clone_size: few
j_call: TRBJ2-5
d_call: TRBD1
v_call: TRBV25-1

cdr3_aa: CSAETMADTQYF
cdr3_nt: TGCAGTGCGGAAACTATGGCAGATACGCAGTATTTT
clone_size: .
j_call: TRBJ2-3
d_call: .
v_call: TRBV20-1

cdr3_aa: CASSQDPSGINEQFF
cdr3_nt: TGTGCCAGCAGCCAAGATCCTAGCGGGATCAATGAGCAGTTCTTC
clone_size: many
j_call: TRBJ2-1
d_call: TRBD2
v_call: TRBV4-2

cdr3_aa: CASSHGTLGHETQYF
cdr3_nt: TGTGCCAGCAGCCACGGGACACTTGGACACGAGACCCAGTACTTC
clone_size: many
j_call: TRBJ2-5
d_call: .
v_call: TRBV13

cdr3_aa: CAKGETGNTIYF
cdr3_nt: TGCGCCAAAGGAGAGACTGGAAACACCATATATTTT
clone_size: few
j_call: TRBJ1-3
d_call: .
v_call: TRBV20-1

cdr3_aa: CASSTPGQGRPYEQYF
cdr3_nt: TGTGCCAGCAGCACCCCCGGACAGGGACGACCCTACGAGCAGTACTTC
clone_size: .
j_call: TRBJ2-7
d_call: TRBD1
v_call: TRBV28

cdr3_aa: CASSQLSLSSYNEQFF
cdr3_nt: TGCGCCAGCAGCCAGTTGAGCCTTAGCTCCTACAATGAGCAGTTCTTC
clone_size: many
j_call: TRBJ2-1
d_call: .
v_call: TRBV4-1

cdr3_aa: CASSRDRGVVSGYTF
cdr3_nt: TGTGCCAGCAGCAGAGACAGGGGAGTAGTGAGCGGCTACACCTTC
clone_size: few
j_call: TRBJ1-2
d_call: TRBD1
v_call: TRBV11-1

cdr3_aa: CASSLVEGGNTEAFF
cdr3_nt: TGTGCCAGCAGCTTAGTGGAGGGGGGGAACACTGAAGCTTTCTTT
clone_size: .
j_call: TRBJ1-1
d_call: .
v_call: TRBV7-9

cdr3_aa: CASSLAPGRGYTF
cdr3_nt: TGTGCCAGCAGCTTGGCTCCAGGTCGAGGCTACACCTTC
clone_size: many
j_call: TRBJ1-2
d_call: .
v_call: TRBV5-6

cdr3_aa: CSVVGDRGETQYF
cdr3_nt: TGCAGCGTTGTGGGGGACAGGGGGGAGACCCAGTACTTC
clone_size: many
j_call: TRBJ2-5
d_call: TRBD1
v_call: TRBV29-1

cdr3_aa: CATSRGTFNTEAFF
cdr3_nt: TGTGCCACCAGCAGAGGTACCTTCAACACTGAAGCTTTCTTT
clone_size: many
j_call: TRBJ1-1
d_call: .
v_call: TRBV15

cdr3_aa: CSASPSGQAVSYGYTF
cdr3_nt: TGCAGTGCTAGCCCGTCGGGACAGGCAGTCTCCTATGGCTACACCTTC
clone_size: few
j_call: TRBJ1-2
d_call: TRBD1
v_call: TRBV20-1

cdr3_aa: CASSFNGRDYEQYF
cdr3_nt: TGTGCCAGCAGTTTCAACGGGAGAGACTACGAGCAGTACTTC
clone_size: .
j_call: TRBJ2-7
d_call: .
v_call: TRBV12-3/TRBV12-4

cdr3_aa: CASSQVSSVQETQYF
cdr3_nt: TGTGCCAGCAGCCAAGTTTCCAGCGTCCAAGAGACCCAGTACTTC
clone_size: few
j_call: TRBJ2-5
d_call: .
v_call: TRBV3-1

cdr3_aa: CASSEQGGGNTGELFF
cdr3_nt: TGTGCCAGCAGTGAACAGGGAGGAGGGAACACCGGGGAGCTGTTTTTT
clone_size: few
j_call: TRBJ2-2
d_call: .
v_call: TRBV6-4

cdr3_aa: CSARDFSPLETQYF
cdr3_nt: TGCAGTGCTAGAGACTTCAGCCCGCTAGAGACCCAGTACTTC
clone_size: many
j_call: TRBJ2-5
d_call: .
v_call: TRBV20-1

cdr3_aa: CASSLSGPAEQFF
cdr3_nt: TGTGCCAGCAGTTTGTCGGGCCCAGCTGAGCAGTTCTTC
clone_size: .
j_call: TRBJ2-1
d_call: .
v_call: TRBV27

cdr3_aa: CSVVRGQNTGELFF
cdr3_nt: TGCAGCGTTGTAAGGGGCCAGAACACCGGGGAGCTGTTTTTT
clone_size: many
j_call: TRBJ2-2
d_call: .
v_call: TRBV29-1

cdr3_aa: CASTRMGDYNEQFF
cdr3_nt: TGTGCCAGCACCCGGATGGGGGACTACAATGAGCAGTTCTTC
clone_size: many
j_call: TRBJ2-1
d_call: .
v_call: TRBV14

cdr3_aa: CASSSFPGQVYYEQYF
cdr3_nt: TGTGCCAGCAGTTCCTTTCCGGGACAGGTATACTACGAGCAGTACTTC
clone_size: .
j_call: TRBJ2-7
d_call: TRBD1
v_call: TRBV6-5

cdr3_aa: CSARELMGDTRTDTQYF
cdr3_nt: TGCAGTGCTAGAGAGCTGATGGGGGACACCCGCACAGATACGCAGTATTTT
clone_size: few
j_call: TRBJ2-3
d_call: .
v_call: TRBV20-1

cdr3_aa: CASETGESYGNTIYF
cdr3_nt: TGTGCCAGCGAGACAGGGGAATCCTATGGAAACACCATATATTTT
clone_size: few
j_call: TRBJ1-3
d_call: TRBD1
v_call: TRBV19

cdr3_aa: CASRHYTRGEQYF
cdr3_nt: TGTGCCAGCAGGCACTATACGAGAGGCGAGCAGTACTTC
clone_size: few
j_call: TRBJ2-7
d_call: .
v_call: TRBV6-2/TRBV6-3

cdr3_aa: CASRTGGSGNTIYF
cdr3_nt: TGTGCCAGCCGTACAGGAGGCTCTGGAAACACCATATATTTT
clone_size: .
j_call: TRBJ1-3
d_call: .
v_call: TRBV6-2/TRBV6-3

cdr3_aa: CASSLRSLGGSYEQYF
cdr3_nt: TGTGCCAGCAGTTTACGTTCTTTGGGGGGCTCCTACGAGCAGTACTTC
clone_size: few
j_call: TRBJ2-7
d_call: .
v_call: TRBV27

cdr3_aa: CASSLLLGQGSIQYF
cdr3_nt: TGTGCCAGCAGCTTATTATTGGGACAGGGTAGCATTCAGTACTTC
clone_size: .
j_call: TRBJ2-4
d_call: TRBD1
v_call: TRBV7-2

cdr3_aa: CASSPEGGRTDTQYF
cdr3_nt: TGCGCCAGCAGCCCAGAGGGGGGGCGCACAGATACGCAGTATTTT
clone_size: few
j_call: TRBJ2-3
d_call: .
v_call: TRBV5-1

cdr3_aa: CASSLFSGTGLETQYF
cdr3_nt: TGCGCCAGCAGCCTATTTTCCGGGACAGGGTTGGAGACCCAGTACTTC
clone_size: few
j_call: TRBJ2-5
d_call: TRBD1
v_call: TRBV4-3

cdr3_aa: CATSESTIHYGYTF
cdr3_nt: TGTGCCACCAGTGAATCCACAATTCACTATGGCTACACCTTC
clone_size: few
j_call: TRBJ1-2
d_call: .
v_call: TRBV24-1

cdr3_aa: CASSYEQGAGYEQYF
cdr3_nt: TGCGCCAGCAGCTACGAACAGGGGGCGGGCTACGAGCAGTACTTC
clone_size: many
j_call: TRBJ2-7
d_call: TRBD1
v_call: TRBV5-1

cdr3_aa: CASSTRQGAIYGYTF
cdr3_nt: TGTGCCAGCAGCACAAGACAGGGGGCAATCTATGGCTACACCTTC
clone_size: .
j_call: TRBJ1-2
d_call: TRBD1
v_call: TRBV9